This T cell receptor beta chain comes out of a study of shared clonotypes between healthy human individuals. Study information: The composition of the donors was two women and a few men aged 18 to 49.

Genomic DNA per cell subset filled all wells of several immunoSEQ plates. Libraries were prepared by immunoSEQ multiplex PCR; TCRdb keeps only in-frame clonotypes and omits some of them. The sample gives approximately 980,000 clones, over 75% of which show up once; roughly 1.5% is in the top ten. Trimming took 3 bases from V and 2 from J, leaving 11 bases between them. Germline loops: CDR1 SGHTA, CDR2 FQGNSA. There are 15 residues in the CDR3. On this clone itself: The antigen is undetermined.

Study-wide points: A limitation of the genetic and exposure-history diversity represented arose from few donors.

Source material: memory CD4+ T cells sorted from blood. As to subset: CD45RA-negative fraction. The V gene is TRBV7-2, the J gene TRBJ1-5; no clear D gene. The clonotype originates from a man between 18 and 29 years old in good health. The CDR3 spells CASSFKSVGNQPQHF. The DNA for the CDR3 is TGTGCCAGCAGCTTTAAATCTGTGGGCAATCAGCCCCAGCATTTT.